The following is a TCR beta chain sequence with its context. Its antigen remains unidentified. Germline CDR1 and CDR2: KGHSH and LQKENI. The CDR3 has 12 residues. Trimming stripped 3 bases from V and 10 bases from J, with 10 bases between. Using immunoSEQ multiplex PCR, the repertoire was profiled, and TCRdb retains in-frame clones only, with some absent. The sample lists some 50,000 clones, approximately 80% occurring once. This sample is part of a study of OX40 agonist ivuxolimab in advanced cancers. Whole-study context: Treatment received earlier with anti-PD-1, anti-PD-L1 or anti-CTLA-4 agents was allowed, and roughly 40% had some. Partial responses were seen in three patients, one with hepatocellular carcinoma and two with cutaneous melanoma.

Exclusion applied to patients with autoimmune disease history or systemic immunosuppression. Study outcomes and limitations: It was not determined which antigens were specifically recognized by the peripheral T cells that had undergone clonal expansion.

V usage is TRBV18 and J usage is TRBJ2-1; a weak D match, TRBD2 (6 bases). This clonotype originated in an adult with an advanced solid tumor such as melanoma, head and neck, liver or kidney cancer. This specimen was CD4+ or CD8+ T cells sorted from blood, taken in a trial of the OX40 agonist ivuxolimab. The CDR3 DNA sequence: TGTGCCAGCTCACCTACTCGGGAGGAGCAGTTCTTC. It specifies CASSPTREEQFF.